The 4 T cell receptor beta chains below come from one sample, sequenced in a study of cytomegalovirus exposure and HLA in healthy donors. PCR amplification relied on 60 Vbeta primers (plus 13 Jbeta primers). TCRdb's table, derived via immunoSEQ multiplex PCR, lists solely in-frame clones and lacks some. Here the sample spans 180,000 or so clones, 75% to 90% being singletons. The sample taken for sequencing was PBMCs. Every receptor here comes from a woman between 50 and 59 years old in good health and CMV-seropositive.

The chain employs TRBV4-1 and TRBJ2-5, with TRBD2 as a possible D gene (5 bases). V was pared by 4 bases and J by 4 bases, with 22 bases between. CDR1 is MGHRA, CDR2 YSYEKL, per germline. CDR3 length equals 17 residues. The CDR3: CASSPSGRTGWGETQYF. The CDR3 DNA reads as TGCGCCAGCAGCCCCAGCGGCCGCACTGGTTGGGGAGAGACCCAGTACTTC.

V is TRBV13 and J is TRBJ2-2, with no clear D. V lost 5 bases and J lost 6, with 7 bases in between. CDR3 length: 12 amino acids. Germline values: CDR1 PRHDT, CDR2 FYEKMQ (reference sequence). Written as DNA, the CDR3 is TGTGCCAGCAGCGCGGTGTCCGGGGAGCTGTTTTTT. Protein: CASSAVSGELFF.

V usage is TRBV16 and J usage is TRBJ2-1; 8 bases line up with TRBD2. The V segment lost 4 bases and the J segment 2 bases; nucleotides outside the gene matches: 4. Looked up from germline, CDR1 is KGHSY and CDR2 is FQNENV. The CDR3 runs 15 residues. The chain's CDR3 is CASSPSAGAYNEQFF. In DNA, the CDR3 is TGTGCCAGCAGCCCATCAGCGGGAGCCTACAATGAGCAGTTCTTC. Together with reference TRBV16 and TRBJ2-1, the CDR3 gives the full variable domain: GEEVAQTPKHLVRGEGQKAKLYCAPIKGHSYVFWYQQVLKNEFKFLISFQNENVFDETGMPKERFSAKCLPNSPCSLEIQATKLEDSAVYFCASSPSAGAYNEQFFGPGTRLTVL.

This clone was observed once. The V gene is TRBV18, the J gene TRBJ2-4; D possibly corresponds to TRBD1 (7 bases). The CDR3 covers 14 residues. The V end lost 5 bases, the J end lost 8 bases, and 16 bases lay between the germline ends. Germline values: CDR1 KGHSH, CDR2 LQKENI. CDR3 amino acids: CASSRDSREDIQYF. For the CDR3, the DNA is TGTGCCAGCTCAAGGGACAGCAGGGAGGACATTCAGTACTTC.